These T cell receptor beta chains were read from a single sample in a study of cytomegalovirus exposure and HLA in healthy donors. Clones were sequenced by immunoSEQ multiplex PCR, and TCRdb holds only the in-frame ones, with some missing. The sample includes around 200,000 clones, around 79% of them seen just once. Specimen: PBMCs. The source of these receptors is a man between 18 and 35 years old in good health and CMV-seronegative. CDR3s leave out the opening cysteine and the closing phenylalanine or tryptophan.

V: TRBV6-1; J: TRBJ2-7; CDR3: AGSPRQGDIHEQY
V: TRBV14; J: TRBJ1-1; CDR3: ASSQGQGWFAF
V: TRBV15; J: TRBJ1-2; CDR3: ATSRGRDSNYGYT
V: TRBV9; J: TRBJ1-3; CDR3: ASSVALGNTIY
V: TRBV9; J: TRBJ2-3; CDR3: ASSARDYGSYTDTQY
V: TRBV28; J: TRBJ2-7; CDR3: ASSLLTSGSDSYEQY
V: TRBV18; J: TRBJ2-1; CDR3: ASSPTAGGLLNSEQF
V: TRBV7-9; J: TRBJ2-6; CDR3: ASSPRGPGANVLT
V: TRBV7-9; J: TRBJ2-1; CDR3: ASSLEERYEQF
V: TRBV11-2; J: TRBJ2-5; CDR3: ASSPTPGLGTQY
V: TRBV9; J: TRBJ2-7; CDR3: ASSVGAGFNYEQY
V: TRBV7-8; J: TRBJ1-1; CDR3: ASSIGTERFTEAF
V: TRBV27; J: TRBJ1-5; CDR3: ASSLKAGGGVVNQPQH
V: TRBV6-4; J: TRBJ1-4; CDR3: ASRAGGGQEKLF
V: TRBV6-5; J: TRBJ1-5; CDR3: ASSLQGNQPQH
V: TRBV28; J: TRBJ2-1; CDR3: ASSGTSGRDEQF
V: TRBV4-3; J: TRBJ2-7; CDR3: ASSQGLAGDSYEQY
V: TRBV15; J: TRBJ1-2; CDR3: ATVDGQGDYGYT
V: TRBV7-7; J: TRBJ2-5; CDR3: ASSLASGSAETQY
V: TRBV4-3; J: TRBJ2-4; CDR3: ASSQDVPRTGENIQY
V: TRBV11-3; J: TRBJ2-1; CDR3: ASTASGSNEQF
V: TRBV5-1; J: TRBJ2-1; CDR3: ASSSGGQGDEQF
V: TRBV6-5; J: TRBJ2-5; CDR3: ASSSPGLETQY
V: TRBV19; J: TRBJ2-6; CDR3: ASTGTGFSGANVLT
V: TRBV5-4; J: TRBJ2-1; CDR3: ASSSETGTSGSNEQF
V: TRBV5-4; J: TRBJ2-2; CDR3: ASSLELADNTGELF
V: TRBV5-1; J: TRBJ1-2; CDR3: ASSLGGQTDYGYT
V: TRBV29-1; J: TRBJ2-3; CDR3: SVEEGRRGGWDTQY
V: TRBV2; J: TRBJ2-7; CDR3: ASTSGQPYEQY
V: TRBV28; J: TRBJ2-3; CDR3: ASSLSTQY
V: TRBV29-1; J: TRBJ2-1; CDR3: SVDRRGRDPRNEQF
V: TRBV7-9; J: TRBJ2-7; CDR3: ASSPSGREGLREQY
V: TRBV6-5; J: TRBJ2-2; CDR3: ASSRRGPGELF